Each of the 18 T cell receptor beta chains below was sequenced from the same sample in a study of blood T cell repertoires in COVID-19. Some clones are missing from TCRdb's copy, which holds only in-frame ones; the method was immunoSEQ multiplex PCR. The sample consists of about 180,000 clones, roughly 83% of them appearing once. Sequencing used PBMCs or T cells enriched from blood (not recorded which). These receptors all stem from a woman aged 25 to 39 who had recovered from COVID-19.

V gene TRBV4-1 combines with J gene TRBJ1-2; 7 bases match TRBD1. Germline V gives CDR1 MGHRA, CDR2 YSYEKL. This CDR3 is built from 12 residues. The J segment lost 6 bases and the V segment lost 6 bases, leaving 4 bases of the junction unmatched. Here the CDR3 reads CASRQTGNGYTF. For the CDR3, the DNA is TGCGCCAGCAGGCAGACAGGGAATGGCTACACCTTC.

This chain connects TRBV5-1 to TRBJ2-1; 9 positions match TRBD2. This CDR3 is built from 19 residues. Trimming cost V 1 base and J 3 bases; bases outside gene matches: 14. Looked up from germline, CDR1 is SGHRS and CDR2 is YFSETQ. CDR3 residues: CASSLPSGNSVENYNEQFF. The CDR3 DNA reads as TGCGCCAGCAGCTTGCCTAGCGGGAACTCCGTAGAAAACTACAATGAGCAGTTCTTC. Full variable domain (missing parts from reference TRBV5-1 and TRBJ2-1): KAGVTQTPRYLIKTRGQQVTLSCSPISGHRSVSWYQQTPGQGLQFLFEYFSETQRNKGNFPGRFSGRQFSNSRSEMNVSTLELGDSALYLCASSLPSGNSVENYNEQFFGPGTRLTVL.

The DNA of the CDR3 is TGTGCCAGCAGCCGCGGGGGACTTTCTGCGGCGTCGTTCTACGAGCAGTACTTC. It codes for CASSRGGLSAASFYEQYF. V is TRBV11-2 and J is TRBJ2-7; TRBD2 matches 7 bases. Germline lookup yields CDR1 SGHAT and CDR2 FQNNGV. The CDR3 runs 18 residues. V shed 5 bases, J shed 3 bases, and the junction held 19 bases outside the gene matches. Together with reference TRBV11-2 and TRBJ2-7, the CDR3 gives the full variable domain: EAGVAQSPRYKIIEKRQSVAFWCNPISGHATLYWYQQILGQGPKLLIQFQNNGVVDDSQLPKDRFSAERLKGVDSTLKIQPAKLEDSAVYLCASSRGGLSAASFYEQYFGPGTRLTVT.

V is TRBV7-2 and J is TRBJ1-5; TRBD1 matches 8 bases. The CDR3 is made up of 14 amino acids. Germline V gene data show CDR1 as SGHTA and CDR2 as FQGNSA. The J segment lost 7 bases and the V segment lost 2 bases, leaving 4 bases of the junction unmatched. The chain's CDR3 is CASSLTRGQQPQHF. CDR3 coding DNA: TGTGCCAGCAGCTTAACCAGGGGGCAACAGCCCCAGCATTTT.

The chain has TRBV6-2 or TRBV6-3 and TRBJ1-2; D is perhaps TRBD1 (6 bases). The germline V gene has CDR1 MNHEY and CDR2 SVGEGT. The CDR3 length is 14 residues. The V and J ends lost 0 bases and 3 bases respectively, with 8 bases between them. Here the CDR3 reads CASSYSNRDYGYTF. In nucleotides, the CDR3 is TGTGCCAGCAGTTACTCGAACAGGGACTATGGCTACACCTTC.

This rearrangement joins TRBV2 to TRBJ2-2; 8 bases align to TRBD2. There are 15 residues in the CDR3. Trimming removed 7 bases from V and 4 bases from J; junction bases left unmatched: 8. CDR1 and CDR2 from the germline V gene are SNHLY and FYNNEI. DNA for the CDR3: TGTGCCAGCAATCCGGGACTAGGGGGCACCGGGGAGCTGTTTTTT. This translates into CASNPGLGGTGELFF.

The rearrangement uses TRBV11-3 and TRBJ2-7; TRBD1 aligns across 7 bases. Looked up from germline, CDR1 is SGHNT and CDR2 is YENEEA. V trimming: 4 bases; J trimming: 2 bases; junction bases outside the gene matches: 5. The CDR3 is 14 residues long. The CDR3 DNA sequence: TGTGCCAGCAGCTCCGACAGGGATACCTACGAGCAGTACTTC. The encoded protein is CASSSDRDTYEQYF.

The genes are TRBV5-6 and TRBJ2-7, with D tentatively TRBD2 (6 bases). Germline V gene data show CDR1 as SGHDT and CDR2 as YYEEEE. The CDR3 is 15 residues long. Trimming cost V 5 bases and J 4 bases, with 19 bases left between them. CDR3 sequence reads: CASRQEGRDFYEQYF. CDR3 bases: TGTGCCAGCAGGCAGGAGGGCAGGGATTTTTACGAGCAGTACTTC.

The chain is built from TRBV24-1 and TRBJ2-2, with TRBD1 identical over 9 bases. Trimming cost V 7 bases and J 5 bases; bases outside gene matches: 7. Germline CDR1 reads KGHDR; CDR2 reads SFDVKD. This CDR3 is built from 15 residues. CDR3 region: CATSVGTGTTGELFF. In DNA form, the CDR3 reads TGTGCCACCAGCGTCGGGACAGGGACGACCGGGGAGCTGTTTTTT.

J is TRBJ1-2 and V is TRBV6-5; tentatively, D is TRBD1 (5 bases). Trimming cost V 6 bases and J 6 bases, with 8 bases left between them. CDR3 size: 11 residues. The germline gives CDR1 MNHEY, CDR2 SVGAGI. The DNA of the CDR3 is TGTGCCAGCAGCGAGACAGATGGCTACACCTTC. Protein product: CASSETDGYTF.

The genes are TRBV6-5 and TRBJ1-6, with 7 bases identical to TRBD1. Unmatched junction bases numbered 8, after V lost 2 bases and J lost 10 bases. The CDR3 extends over 15 amino acids. From germline, CDR1 is MNHEY and CDR2 SVGAGI. The CDR3 DNA reads TGTGCCAGCAGTTACGCCAACAGGGGTGGCTCACCCCTCCACTTT. Translation gives CASSYANRGGSPLHF.

The rearrangement joins TRBV5-1 to TRBJ2-1; 10 bases are a match to TRBD2. CDR1 is SGHRS and CDR2 is YFSETQ in the germline V gene. CDR3 length equals 17 residues. The trim removed 0 bases at V and 6 bases at J, leaving 9 bases unmatched. The CDR3 sequence: CASSLEPSGRVGNEQFF. The CDR3 bases are TGCGCCAGCAGCTTGGAACCAAGCGGGAGGGTGGGCAATGAGCAGTTCTTC.

This chain joins TRBV29-1 and TRBJ2-7; TRBD1 is a possible D gene (5 bases). CDR1 is SQVTM and CDR2 is ANQGSEA in the germline V gene. Trimming cost V 5 bases and J 3 bases, with 17 bases left between them. This CDR3 spans 14 amino acids. The CDR3 spells CSVCTIRGSYEQYF. As DNA, the CDR3 is TGCAGCGTTTGTACGATAAGGGGAAGCTACGAGCAGTACTTC.

The CDR3 sequence is CASSLWDRGAYGYTF. Here the CDR3 DNA reads TGTGCCAGCAGTTTGTGGGACAGGGGAGCCTATGGCTACACCTTC. The chain couples TRBV28 to TRBJ1-2; TRBD1 matches at 10 bases. With 3 bases clipped from V and 4 bases from J, the junction kept 5 bases outside the gene matches. The V gene's germline CDR1 is MDHEN and CDR2 SYDVKM. CDR3 size: 15 residues.

CDR3 region: CAISDSGNQPQHF. In DNA form, the CDR3 reads TGTGCCATCAGTGATTCGGGCAATCAGCCCCAGCATTTT. V gene TRBV10-3 combines with J gene TRBJ1-5; D is undetermined. The CDR3 loop spans 13 amino acids. Germline CDR1 reads ENHRY; CDR2 reads SYGVKD. The V end was cut by 3 bases, the J end by 2 bases, with 5 bases between.

This clone has just one count. This chain uses TRBV5-4 with TRBJ2-5; 8 nucleotides align to TRBD2. The CDR3 loop spans 15 amino acids. Germline V gene sequence: CDR1 SGHNT, CDR2 YYREEE (reference sequence). The V segment lost 0 bases and the J segment 4 bases; nucleotides outside the gene matches: 5. The DNA for the CDR3 is TGTGCCAGCAGCTTGGCCGACGGGAGGGGAGAGACCCAGTACTTC. As protein: CASSLADGRGETQYF. The full variable domain, its missing parts supplied by reference TRBV5-4 and TRBJ2-5, is ETGVTQSPTHLIKTRGQQVTLRCSSQSGHNTVSWYQQALGQGPQFIFQYYREEENGRGNFPPRFSGLQFPNYSSELNVNALELDDSALYLCASSLADGRGETQYFGPGTRLLVL.

This chain joins TRBV14 and TRBJ2-1; 8 bases align to TRBD1. The CDR3 covers 13 residues. Unmatched junction bases numbered 6, after V lost 1 base and J lost 13 bases. The germline V gene encodes CDR1 SGHDN and CDR2 FVKESK. This CDR3 is CASSQVGQGGQFF. DNA of the CDR3: TGTGCCAGCAGCCAAGTCGGACAGGGAGGCCAGTTCTTC. Looking up the rest from reference TRBV14 and TRBJ2-1 gives the full variable domain: EAGVTQFPSHSVIEKGQTVTLRCDPISGHDNLYWYRRVMGKEIKFLLHFVKESKQDESGMPNNRFLAERTGGTYSTLKVQPAELEDSGVYFCASSQVGQGGQFFGPGTRLTVL.

V gene TRBV4-1 combines with J gene TRBJ1-5; perhaps TRBD1 as D (6 bases). CDR3 length: 14 amino acids. The V end lost 5 bases, the J end lost 5 bases, and 13 bases lay between the germline ends. The V gene's germline CDR1 is MGHRA and CDR2 YSYEKL. The DNA for the CDR3 is TGCGCCAGCAGCGAGGGCAGGGGAGATCAGCCCCAGCATTTT. Its protein product is CASSEGRGDQPQHF.